One sample yielded the 10 T cell receptor beta chains listed below, sequenced in a study of blood T cell repertoires in COVID-19 (dated by TCRdb to 2020 to 2021). Receptors were amplified or captured by the immunoSEQ multiplex PCR assay. TCRdb carries this immuneACCESS record with in-frame sequences only. Its versions omit some clonotypes, under half of them owing to an unresolved V gene in the studies checked, with the rest unexplained. This sample gives approximately 140,000 clones in total; 85% of them show up just once. About 3.1% of the sample belongs to the ten largest clones. Material for sequencing was peripheral blood. The receptor set was obtained from a woman aged 40-49 years with active or convalescent COVID-19.

The chain carries TRBV29-1 and TRBJ2-5, with 7 bases identical to TRBD1. The V segment lost 5 bases and the J segment 2 bases; nucleotides outside the gene matches: 5. The CDR3 extends over 13 amino acids. CDR1 SQVTM and CDR2 ANQGSEA come from the germline V gene. The CDR3 coding sequence is TGCAGCGTTAGGACAGGCTTACAAGAGACCCAGTACTTC. As protein: CSVRTGLQETQYF.

The CDR3 spells CASSAGGQLDRGYTF. Written as DNA, the CDR3 is TGTGCCAGCAGCGCAGGGGGACAGTTAGATCGGGGCTACACCTTC. This sequence joins TRBV9 and TRBJ1-2; 7 bases are a match to TRBD1. Trimming at V came to 3 bases and at J to 8 bases, leaving 13 bases not matched to a gene. There are 15 residues in the CDR3. Germline V gene lookup returns CDR1 SGDLS and CDR2 YYNGEE.

The gene calls are TRBV5-1 and TRBJ1-3; 8 bases line up with TRBD1. Per germline, CDR1 SGHRS and CDR2 YFSETQ. Trimming removed 4 bases from V and 4 bases from J; junction bases left unmatched: 4. The CDR3 sequence is 14 residues long. For the CDR3, the DNA is TGCGCCAGCAGCCCGGACAGGGTCGGAAACACCATATATTTT. Its translation: CASSPDRVGNTIYF.

The rearrangement uses TRBV2 and TRBJ2-7; no firm D call. This CDR3 comprises 11 residues. CDR1 and CDR2 (germline): SNHLY, FYNNEI. Trimming shortened V by 6 bases and J by 3 bases, and 6 bases separated the two germline ends. The CDR3 sequence: CASSPNYEQYF. The CDR3 DNA sequence: TGTGCCAGCAGCCCTAACTACGAGCAGTACTTC.

V gene TRBV7-2 combines with J gene TRBJ1-1; no definite D call. The CDR3 runs to 14 residues. Trimming removed 4 bases at V and 4 bases at J, with 13 bases between. Germline CDR1 and CDR2: SGHTA and FQGNSA. CDR3 in amino acids: CASSSFERSTEAFF. In nucleotides, the CDR3 is TGTGCCAGCAGCTCCTTCGAGAGAAGCACTGAAGCTTTCTTT.

This chain connects TRBV28 to TRBJ1-5, with 9 bases that match TRBD1. Looked up from germline, CDR1 is MDHEN and CDR2 is SYDVKM. The CDR3 extends over 16 amino acids. Trimming at V came to 6 bases and at J to 2 bases, leaving 8 bases not matched to a gene. In DNA form, the CDR3 reads TGTGCCAGCAGCCGCCAGACAGGGGGTGGCAATCAGCCCCAGCATTTT. It encodes CASSRQTGGGNQPQHF.

The chain joins TRBV7-9 to TRBJ1-6; the D is unclear. This CDR3 comprises 15 residues. V was cut by 1 base and J by 8 bases, with 12 bases left in between. CDR1 is SEHNR, CDR2 FQNEAQ, per germline (reference sequence). The CDR3 DNA reads as TGTGCCAGCAGCTTAGGGGCAGCGAGGGATTCACCCCTCCACTTT. Amino acids: CASSLGAARDSPLHF.

This clone appeared a single time. The chain combines TRBV10-1 with TRBJ1-1, with 7 bases lining up with TRBD1. Per germline, CDR1 WNHNN and CDR2 SYGVQD (reference sequence). V was pared by 0 bases and J by 0 bases, with 16 bases of the junction left unmatched. This CDR3 is built from 20 residues. CDR3 residues: CASSESVFGPTGTVNTEAFF. The CDR3 DNA sequence: TGCGCCAGCAGTGAGTCTGTCTTCGGTCCCACCGGGACAGTGAACACTGAAGCTTTCTTT.

The V call is TRBV4-2, the J call TRBJ1-2; a possible D gene is TRBD1 (5 bases). Trimming cost V 0 bases and J 1 base, with 15 bases left between them. There are 17 residues in the CDR3. CDR1 is LGHNA, CDR2 YNFKEQ, per germline. CDR3 sequence: CASSQEGVLGLNYGYTF. Here the CDR3 DNA reads TGTGCCAGCAGCCAAGAAGGGGTGCTGGGGCTTAACTATGGCTACACCTTC.

J is TRBJ2-1 and V is TRBV29-1; TRBD1 is a possible D gene (6 bases). The germline V gene has CDR1 SQVTM and CDR2 ANQGSEA. This CDR3 contains 13 residues. Trimming took 6 bases from V and 2 from J, leaving 11 bases between them. Here the CDR3 DNA reads TGCAGCGTACAGGGTAAGGCCTACAATGAGCAGTTCTTC. Protein: CSVQGKAYNEQFF.